Described below is a single TCR beta chain sequence and its context. The antigen is undetermined. The data derive from a study of blood T cells in healthy people across ages. Findings and limits, study-wide: One million T cells yielded diversity estimates that were considered underestimates. Higher diversity, along with more naive CD4+ cells, distinguished long-lived donors from aged donors.

The total RNA that was extracted per sample amounted to at least 5.5 micrograms. Primed by a sample-barcoded 5' primer and a J-beta primer mix, a second PCR proceeded for about 6 to 11 cycles. Per sample, CDR3-containing paired-end reads numbered at least 2.5 million. MiXCR, applied by TCRdb to the 5' RACE reads, yields one record per CDR3 protein. The repertoire holds 1.5 million to 2 million distinct CDR3 sequences, with roughly 52% as singletons. With V trimmed by 5 bases and J by 8 bases, 9 bases remained unmatched. The CDR3 is 15 residues long. The germline gives CDR1 SGHTA, CDR2 FQGNSA. The rearrangement uses TRBV7-2 and TRBJ1-2; 12 nucleotides align to TRBD1. Sequencing was carried out using blood. The TCR was taken from a woman aged 40 to 50 in good health. CDR3 sequence (DNA): TGTGCCAGCAGCCCGGGACAGGGGGCCCCCTGGGGCTACACCTTC. This translates into CASSPGQGAPWGYTF.